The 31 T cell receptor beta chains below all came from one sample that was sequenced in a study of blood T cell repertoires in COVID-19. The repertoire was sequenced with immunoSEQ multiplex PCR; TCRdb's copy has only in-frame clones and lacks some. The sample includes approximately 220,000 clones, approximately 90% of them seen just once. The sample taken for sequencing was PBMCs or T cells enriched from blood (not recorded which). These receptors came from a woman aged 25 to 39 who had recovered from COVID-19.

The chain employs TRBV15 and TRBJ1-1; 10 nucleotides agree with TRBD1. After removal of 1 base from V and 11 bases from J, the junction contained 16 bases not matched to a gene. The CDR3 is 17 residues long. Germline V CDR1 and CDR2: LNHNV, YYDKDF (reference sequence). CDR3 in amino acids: CATSRVYRSDRGSWAFF. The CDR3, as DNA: TGTGCCACCAGCAGAGTTTACCGATCGGACAGGGGGAGTTGGGCTTTCTTT.

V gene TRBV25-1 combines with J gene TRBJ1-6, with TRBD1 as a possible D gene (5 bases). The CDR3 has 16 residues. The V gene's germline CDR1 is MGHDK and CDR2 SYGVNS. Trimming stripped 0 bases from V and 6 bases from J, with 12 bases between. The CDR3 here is CASSEYRDGGNSPLHF. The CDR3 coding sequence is TGTGCCAGCAGTGAATACCGGGACGGGGGTAATTCACCCCTCCACTTT.

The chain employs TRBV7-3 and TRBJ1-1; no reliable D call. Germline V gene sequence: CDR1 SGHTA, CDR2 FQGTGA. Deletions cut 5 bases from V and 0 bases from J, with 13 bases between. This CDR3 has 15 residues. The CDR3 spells CASSHRELLNTEAFF. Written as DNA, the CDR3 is TGTGCCAGCAGCCATAGGGAGTTATTGAACACTGAAGCTTTCTTT.

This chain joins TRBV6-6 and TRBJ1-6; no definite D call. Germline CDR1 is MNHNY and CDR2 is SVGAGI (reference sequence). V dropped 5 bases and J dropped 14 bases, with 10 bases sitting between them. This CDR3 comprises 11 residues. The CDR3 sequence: CASSPTSTLHF. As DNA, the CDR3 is TGTGCCAGCAGTCCCACTTCGACCCTCCACTTT.

The CDR3 region is CASSLGGGAITGELFF. As DNA, the CDR3 is TGTGCCAGCAGCTTGGGTGGCGGGGCTATCACCGGGGAGCTGTTTTTT. This chain joins TRBV5-4 and TRBJ2-2, with TRBD2 as a possible D gene (6 bases). Trimming stripped 0 bases from V and 4 bases from J, with 13 bases between. This CDR3 has 16 amino acids. Germline CDR1 SGHNT, CDR2 YYREEE (reference sequence).

The CDR3 loop is CSVGTRETQYF. The CDR3 DNA follows: TGCAGCGTGGGGACTAGGGAGACCCAGTACTTC. The chain has TRBV29-1 and TRBJ2-5, with 8 bases matching TRBD2. The CDR3 runs to 11 residues. Trimming at V came to 6 bases and at J to 5 bases, leaving 2 bases not matched to a gene. In germline, CDR1 is SQVTM, CDR2 ANQGSEA.

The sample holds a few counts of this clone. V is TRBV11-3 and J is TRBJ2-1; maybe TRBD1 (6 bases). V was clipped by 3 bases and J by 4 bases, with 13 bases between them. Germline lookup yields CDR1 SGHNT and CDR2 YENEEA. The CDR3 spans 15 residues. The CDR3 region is CASSLTGHPYNEQFF. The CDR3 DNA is TGTGCCAGCAGCTTGACGGGACACCCTTACAATGAGCAGTTCTTC. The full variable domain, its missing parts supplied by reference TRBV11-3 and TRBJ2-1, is EAGVVQSPRYKIIEKKQPVAFWCNPISGHNTLYWYLQNLGQGPELLIRYENEEAVDDSQLPKDRFSAERLKGVDSTLKIQPAELGDSAVYLCASSLTGHPYNEQFFGPGTRLTVL.

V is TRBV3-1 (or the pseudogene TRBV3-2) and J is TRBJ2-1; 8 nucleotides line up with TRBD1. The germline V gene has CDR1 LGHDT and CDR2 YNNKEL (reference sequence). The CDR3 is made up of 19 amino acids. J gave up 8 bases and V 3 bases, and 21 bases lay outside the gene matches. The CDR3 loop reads CASSQAAPGQVLLQDEQFF. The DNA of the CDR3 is TGTGCCAGCAGCCAGGCGGCCCCGGGACAGGTCCTACTACAGGATGAGCAGTTCTTC.

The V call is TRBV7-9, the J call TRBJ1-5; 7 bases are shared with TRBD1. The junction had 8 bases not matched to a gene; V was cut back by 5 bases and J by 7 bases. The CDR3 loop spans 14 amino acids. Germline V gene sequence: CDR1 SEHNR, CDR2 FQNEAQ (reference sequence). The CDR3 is CASSVGDSEQPQHF. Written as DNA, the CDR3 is TGTGCCAGCAGCGTAGGGGACAGCGAACAGCCCCAGCATTTT.

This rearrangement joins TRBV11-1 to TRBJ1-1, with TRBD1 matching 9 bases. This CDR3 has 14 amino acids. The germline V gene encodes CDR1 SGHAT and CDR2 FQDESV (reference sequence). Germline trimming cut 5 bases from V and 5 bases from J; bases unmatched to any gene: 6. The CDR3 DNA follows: TGTGCCAGCAGCGCGAACAGGGGGCAGACTGAAGCTTTCTTT. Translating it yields CASSANRGQTEAFF.

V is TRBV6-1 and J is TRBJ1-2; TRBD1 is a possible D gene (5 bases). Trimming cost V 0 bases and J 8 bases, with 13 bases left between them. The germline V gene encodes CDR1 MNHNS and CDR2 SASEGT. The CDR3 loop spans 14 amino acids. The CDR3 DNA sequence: TGTGCCAGCAGTGAAGCTGGCCAGGGCAGGGGCTACACCTTC. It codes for CASSEAGQGRGYTF.

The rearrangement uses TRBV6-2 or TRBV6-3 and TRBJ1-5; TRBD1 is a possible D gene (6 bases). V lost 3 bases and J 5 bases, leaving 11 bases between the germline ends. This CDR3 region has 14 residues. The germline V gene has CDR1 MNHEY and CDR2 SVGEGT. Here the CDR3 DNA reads TGTGCCAGCAGTTATTCTCCAGGGGATCAGCCCCAGCATTTT. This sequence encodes CASSYSPGDQPQHF.

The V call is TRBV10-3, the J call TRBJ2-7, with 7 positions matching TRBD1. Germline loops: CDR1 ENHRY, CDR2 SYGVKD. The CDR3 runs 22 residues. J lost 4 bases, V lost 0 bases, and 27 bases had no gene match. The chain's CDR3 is CAISESYLLNPPGDRADYEQYF. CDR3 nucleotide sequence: TGTGCCATCAGTGAGTCGTACCTTTTGAATCCCCCGGGCGACAGGGCCGATTACGAGCAGTACTTC.

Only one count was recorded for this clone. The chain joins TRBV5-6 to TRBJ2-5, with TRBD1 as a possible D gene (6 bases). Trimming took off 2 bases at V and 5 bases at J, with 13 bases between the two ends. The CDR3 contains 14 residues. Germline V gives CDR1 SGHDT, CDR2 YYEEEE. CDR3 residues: CASSLPTGSETQYF. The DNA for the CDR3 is TGTGCCAGCAGCTTACCGACAGGTTCGGAGACCCAGTACTTC.

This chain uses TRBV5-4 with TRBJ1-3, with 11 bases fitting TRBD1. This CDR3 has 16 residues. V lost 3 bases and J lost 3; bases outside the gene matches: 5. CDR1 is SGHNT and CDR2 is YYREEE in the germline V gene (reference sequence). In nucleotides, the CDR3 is TGTGCCAGCAGCTGGTGGGACAGGGGGGATGGAAACACCATATATTTT. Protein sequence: CASSWWDRGDGNTIYF.

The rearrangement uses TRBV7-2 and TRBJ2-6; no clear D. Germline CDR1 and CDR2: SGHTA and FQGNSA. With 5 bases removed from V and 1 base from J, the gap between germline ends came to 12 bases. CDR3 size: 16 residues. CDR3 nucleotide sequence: TGTGCCAGCAGCCCGGCGGCCTGGTCTGGGGCCAACGTCCTGACTTTC. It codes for CASSPAAWSGANVLTF.

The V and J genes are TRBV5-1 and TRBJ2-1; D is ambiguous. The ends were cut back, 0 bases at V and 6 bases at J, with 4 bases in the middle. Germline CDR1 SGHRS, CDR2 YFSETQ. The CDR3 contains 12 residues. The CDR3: CASSLGLNEQFF. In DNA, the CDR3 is TGCGCCAGCAGCTTGGGTCTCAATGAGCAGTTCTTC.

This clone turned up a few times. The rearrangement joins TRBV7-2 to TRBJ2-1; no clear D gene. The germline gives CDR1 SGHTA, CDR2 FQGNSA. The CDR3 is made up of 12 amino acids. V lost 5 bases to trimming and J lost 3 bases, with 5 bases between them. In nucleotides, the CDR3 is TGTGCCAGCAGCCCCAGCTACAATGAGCAGTTCTTC. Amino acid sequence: CASSPSYNEQFF.

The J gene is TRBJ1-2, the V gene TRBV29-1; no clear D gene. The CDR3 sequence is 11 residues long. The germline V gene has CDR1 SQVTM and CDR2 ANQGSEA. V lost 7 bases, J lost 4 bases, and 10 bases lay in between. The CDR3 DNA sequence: TGCAGCGACCTAGGAGCCTATGGCTACACCTTC. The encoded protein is CSDLGAYGYTF.

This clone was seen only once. Here the CDR3 DNA reads TGTGCCAGCAGCTTTCTACCGAACAGGGGACGGAACACCGGGGAGCTGTTTTTT. Protein product: CASSFLPNRGRNTGELFF. The chain carries TRBV7-3 and TRBJ2-2, with 7 bases lining up with TRBD1. CDR3 length equals 18 residues. CDR1 and CDR2 (germline): SGHTA, FQGTGA. The junction had 11 bases not matched to a gene; V was cut back by 3 bases and J by 1 base.

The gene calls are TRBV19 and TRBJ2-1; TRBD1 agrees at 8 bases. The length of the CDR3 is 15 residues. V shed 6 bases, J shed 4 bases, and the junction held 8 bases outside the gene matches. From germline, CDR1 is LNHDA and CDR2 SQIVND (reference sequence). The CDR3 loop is CASRGEGQGYNEQFF. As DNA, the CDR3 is TGTGCCAGTAGGGGAGAAGGACAGGGTTACAATGAGCAGTTCTTC.

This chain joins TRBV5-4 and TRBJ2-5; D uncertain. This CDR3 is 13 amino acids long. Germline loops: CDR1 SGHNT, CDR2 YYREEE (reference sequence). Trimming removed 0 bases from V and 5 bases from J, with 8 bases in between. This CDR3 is CASSLVSQETQYF. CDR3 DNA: TGTGCCAGCAGCTTGGTCTCACAGGAGACCCAGTACTTC.

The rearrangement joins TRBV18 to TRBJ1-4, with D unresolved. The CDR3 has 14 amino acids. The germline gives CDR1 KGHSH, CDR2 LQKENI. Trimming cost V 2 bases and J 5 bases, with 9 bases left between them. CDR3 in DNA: TGTGCCAGCTCACCATCCGGGGTCAATGAAAAACTGTTTTTT. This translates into CASSPSGVNEKLFF. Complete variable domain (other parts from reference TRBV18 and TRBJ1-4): NAGVMQNPRHLVRRRGQEARLRCSPMKGHSHVYWYRQLPEEGLKFMVYLQKENIIDESGMPKERFSAEFPKEGPSILRIQQVVRGDSAAYFCASSPSGVNEKLFFGSGTQLSVL.

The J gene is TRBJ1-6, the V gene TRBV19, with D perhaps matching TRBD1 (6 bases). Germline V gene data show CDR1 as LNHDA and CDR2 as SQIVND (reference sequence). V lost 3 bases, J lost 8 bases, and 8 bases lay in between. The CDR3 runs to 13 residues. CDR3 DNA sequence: TGTGCCAGTAGTATCGAGGGGGATTCACCCCTCCACTTT. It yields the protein CASSIEGDSPLHF.

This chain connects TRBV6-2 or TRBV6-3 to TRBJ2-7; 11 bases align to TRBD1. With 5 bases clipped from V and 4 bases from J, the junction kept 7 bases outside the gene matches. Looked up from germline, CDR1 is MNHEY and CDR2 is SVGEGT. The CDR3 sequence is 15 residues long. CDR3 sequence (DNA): TGTGCCAGCAGTAAAGGACAGGGGGCGAAGTACGAGCAGTACTTC. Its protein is CASSKGQGAKYEQYF.

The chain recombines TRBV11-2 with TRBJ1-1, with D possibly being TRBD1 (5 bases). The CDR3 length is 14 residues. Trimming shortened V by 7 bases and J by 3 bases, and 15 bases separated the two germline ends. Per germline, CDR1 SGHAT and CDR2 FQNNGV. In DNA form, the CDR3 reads TGTGCCAGCAAGCCCACCGGAGGGGACACTGAAGCTTTCTTT. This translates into CASKPTGGDTEAFF.

CDR3 sequence reads: CASSPDYSGGGEKLFF. The CDR3 nucleotides read TGTGCCAGCAGCCCAGATTACTCCGGTGGAGGTGAAAAACTGTTTTTT. The chain joins TRBV5-6 to TRBJ1-4; D gene uncertain. The CDR3 is made up of 16 amino acids. Germline CDR1 and CDR2: SGHDT and YYEEEE. The germline V and J ends were trimmed by 4 bases and 7 bases, with 20 bases remaining between them.

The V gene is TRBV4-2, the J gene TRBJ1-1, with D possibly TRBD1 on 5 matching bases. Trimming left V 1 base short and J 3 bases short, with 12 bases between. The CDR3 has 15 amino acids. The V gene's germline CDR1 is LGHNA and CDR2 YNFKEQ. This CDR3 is CASSQAWQGHTEAFF. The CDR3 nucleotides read TGTGCCAGCAGCCAAGCATGGCAGGGTCACACTGAAGCTTTCTTT.

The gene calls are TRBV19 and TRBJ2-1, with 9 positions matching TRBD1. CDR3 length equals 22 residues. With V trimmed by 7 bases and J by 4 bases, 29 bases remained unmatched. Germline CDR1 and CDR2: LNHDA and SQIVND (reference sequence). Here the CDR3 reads CASTPGQGVSRTHEFYYNEQFF. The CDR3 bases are TGTGCCAGTACTCCGGGACAGGGAGTTTCACGCACCCACGAGTTTTATTACAATGAGCAGTTCTTC.

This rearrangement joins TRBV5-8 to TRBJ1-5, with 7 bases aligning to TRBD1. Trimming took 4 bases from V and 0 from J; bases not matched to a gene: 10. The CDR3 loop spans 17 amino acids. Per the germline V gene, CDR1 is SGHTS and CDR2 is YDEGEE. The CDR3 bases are TGTGCCAGCAGCCTGACAGGGTCGGGTCTTAGCAATCAGCCCCAGCATTTT. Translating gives CASSLTGSGLSNQPQHF.

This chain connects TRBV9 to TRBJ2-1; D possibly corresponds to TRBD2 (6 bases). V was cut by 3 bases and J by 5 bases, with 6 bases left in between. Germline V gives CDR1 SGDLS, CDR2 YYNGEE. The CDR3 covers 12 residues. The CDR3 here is CASSASDNEQFF. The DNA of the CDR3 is TGTGCCAGCAGCGCTAGCGACAATGAGCAGTTCTTC.